This T cell receptor beta chain was sequenced in a study of early T cells in non-severe SARS-CoV-2 infection. In the library, individual cDNA molecules carried attached unique molecular identifiers. MiXCR, run by TCRdb on the 5' RACE reads, gives a single entry per CDR3 protein. The table includes tens of thousands of distinct CDR3 sequences, approximately 13% detected once. Comment on this clonotype: Antigen unknown.

Whole-study findings and limits: Sequences matched to VDJdb favored anti-spike CD8 responses, while private and CD4 specificities were missed.

The V gene's germline CDR1 is LNHNV and CDR2 YYDKDF (reference sequence). J lost 5 bases, V lost 3 bases, and 9 bases had no gene match. The CDR3 loop spans 15 amino acids. The sequenced sample was whole blood. The receptor comes from an adult who was a healthcare worker with PCR-confirmed SARS-CoV-2 infection or an uninfected control (not recorded which). This chain links TRBV15 with TRBJ2-7; 8 bases are shared with TRBD2. CDR3 in amino acids: CATSRDLAGGNEQYF. The DNA for the CDR3 is TGTGCCACCAGCAGGGACCTAGCGGGCGGAAACGAGCAGTACTTC.